These T cell receptor beta chains were read from a single sample in a study of blood T cell repertoires in COVID-19. Only in-frame clones appear in the TCRdb table, and some are missing; sequencing was by immunoSEQ multiplex PCR. The sample shows hundreds of thousands of clones, about 83% of them seen only once. Sequencing used peripheral blood. The receptors derive from a woman over 75 with COVID-19, enrolled during active disease. CDR3s include the opening cysteine and the closing phenylalanine or tryptophan. A D gene is named only where the DNA matches it firmly. The size field is filled for only some rows; it gives once, few, many or a size class.

abundance,v_gene,d_gene,j_gene,CDR3nt,CDR3aa
NA,TRBV7-9,TRBD1,TRBJ2-5,TGTGCCAGCAGCTCAGCCACAGGGGGTCGGACCCAGTACTTC,CASSSATGGRTQYF
NA,TRBV16,NA,TRBJ2-3,TGTGCCAGCAGCCAATTGGCCGTTTTCAGTACGCAGTATTTT,CASSQLAVFSTQYF
NA,TRBV18,NA,TRBJ1-3,TGTGCCAGCTCTCGCAACAGGGACGGAAACACCATATATTTT,CASSRNRDGNTIYF
NA,TRBV18,NA,TRBJ2-5,TGTGCCAGCTCGGTCGCGGCGAGGGAGACCCAGTACTTC,CASSVAARETQYF
NA,TRBV28,NA,TRBJ2-5,TGTGCCAGCAGTTTATTGACACCAGAGACCCAGTACTTC,CASSLLTPETQYF
NA,TRBV4-2,TRBD2,TRBJ2-1,TGTGCCAGCAGCCAAGAGGTCGGGGGGGTTAGCATTGAGCAGTTCTTC,CASSQEVGGVSIEQFF
NA,TRBV7-9,TRBD1,TRBJ1-1,TGTGCCAGCAGCTTAGACCGGTTCGGACAGGGCGTTCACACTGAAGCTTTCTTT,CASSLDRFGQGVHTEAFF
once,TRBV4-3,TRBD1,TRBJ2-7,TGCGCCAGCAGCAAGGGGGACAGGGGTATGTACGAGCAGTACTTC,CASSKGDRGMYEQYF
NA,TRBV7-9,NA,TRBJ1-1,TGTGCCAGCAGCTTGGTTGCGGGGGTAATCACTGAAGCTTTCTTT,CASSLVAGVITEAFF
NA,TRBV2,NA,TRBJ2-5,TGTGCCAGCAGTGAAATGGGACTCGGAGAGACCCAGTACTTC,CASSEMGLGETQYF